These 16 T cell receptor beta chains were all obtained from the same sample, sequenced in a study of sequential checkpoint blockade in melanoma. Data came from immunoSEQ multiplex PCR; TCRdb stores just in-frame clones and leaves some out. The table has 20,000 or so clones, about 81% seen once. The treatment here: randomized to nivolumab then ipilimumab (arm A) or the reverse (arm B). The material sequenced was CD8+ T cells sorted from blood (inferred from file names), taken from a patient given nivolumab and ipilimumab in sequence. The receptors were gathered from a human donor with melanoma.

The chain recombines TRBV6-5 with TRBJ1-5, with a weak D call TRBD1 (5 bases). Germline lookup yields CDR1 MNHEY and CDR2 SVGAGI. This CDR3 has 15 amino acids. V lost 0 bases and J 1 base, leaving 7 bases between the germline ends. The CDR3 is CASSYSDSSNQPQHF. In nucleotides, the CDR3 is TGTGCCAGCAGTTACTCAGACAGCAGCAATCAGCCCCAGCATTTT.

The chain links TRBV6-5 to TRBJ2-7; 7 positions agree with TRBD2. This CDR3 has 12 amino acids. J was trimmed by 6 bases and V by 2 bases; bases with no gene match: 1. Germline loops: CDR1 MNHEY, CDR2 SVGAGI. The DNA of the CDR3 is TGTGCCAGCAGTTACACGGGAGGCGAGCAGTACTTC. This encodes CASSYTGGEQYF.

The chain links TRBV6-5 to TRBJ1-6, with unresolved D. The CDR3 consists of 12 residues. Trimming cost V 4 bases and J 9 bases, with 7 bases left between them. Germline V lookup: CDR1 MNHEY, CDR2 SVGAGI. The CDR3 DNA is TGTGCCAGCAGTTTTCGGAGTTCACCCCTCCACTTT. Its protein is CASSFRSSPLHF.

This sequence joins TRBV2 and TRBJ1-4; no clear D gene. This CDR3 region has 14 residues. Per germline, CDR1 SNHLY and CDR2 FYNNEI. Trimming pared 7 bases from V and 8 bases from J, leaving 17 bases between. CDR3 sequence: CASILGGGREKLFF. CDR3 sequence (DNA): TGTGCCAGCATCTTAGGAGGCGGGCGGGAAAAACTGTTTTTT.

V and J are TRBV5-6 and TRBJ2-1; 8 bases match TRBD2. The CDR3 consists of 16 residues. The germline gives CDR1 SGHDT, CDR2 YYEEEE. J gave up 5 bases and V 4 bases, and 11 bases lay outside the gene matches. CDR3 residues: CASSLELAAINNEQFF. The CDR3 bases are TGTGCCAGCAGCCTTGAACTAGCGGCTATTAACAATGAGCAGTTCTTC.

The sample holds a few counts of this clone. This likely reflects a read error, since a far larger clone is one base away. The same CDR3 also results from other DNA sequences found in this sample. The rearrangement joins TRBV5-2 to TRBJ2-7; the table calls TRBD1, which could not be checked here. TRBV5-2 is a listed pseudogene. This CDR3 comprises 17 residues. The CDR3 reads CASSQDFGRVGSYEQYF. DNA for the CDR3: TGTGCCAGCAGCCAAGATTTCGGCAGGGTAGGGTCCTACGAGCAGTACTTC.

This clone came up once. CDR3 nucleotides: TGTGCCAGCAGCCAAGGTGGGCAGGGGAGAGAAAAACTGTTTTTT. Translating gives CASSQGGQGREKLFF. This chain joins TRBV4-2 and TRBJ1-4; D possibly corresponds to TRBD1 (6 bases). The germline V gene encodes CDR1 LGHNA and CDR2 YNFKEQ. The CDR3 contains 15 residues. V was pared by 1 base and J by 8 bases, with 14 bases between.

There are a few counts of this clone. In nucleotides, the CDR3 is TGTGCCAGTAGGGGTTCGGGGGAGCAGTACTTC. Residues: CASRGSGEQYF. The chain uses TRBV19 and TRBJ2-7, with a weak D call TRBD2 (5 bases). CDR3 length equals 11 residues. V lost 6 bases and J lost 7, with 10 bases in between. The germline CDR1 and CDR2 sequences are LNHDA and SQIVND (reference sequence).

The chain uses TRBV5-5 and TRBJ2-7, with 11 positions matching TRBD2. The ends lost 4 bases at V and 4 bases at J; junction bases unmatched: 4. This CDR3 contains 14 residues. CDR1 SGHKS and CDR2 YYEKEE come from the germline V gene (reference sequence). CDR3 in amino acids: CASSSSGGAYEQYF. DNA of the CDR3: TGTGCCAGCAGCAGTAGCGGGGGGGCATACGAGCAGTACTTC.

Only a few counts were recorded for this clone. This sequence joins TRBV10-3 and TRBJ1-1; D is possibly TRBD1 (6 bases). This CDR3 has 15 amino acids. V was shortened by 10 bases and J by 0 bases, with 18 bases between the two germline ends. The germline gives CDR1 ENHRY, CDR2 SYGVKD. The CDR3 is CASSLTGSMNTEAFF. In DNA form, the CDR3 reads TGTGCCAGCAGCCTGACAGGATCCATGAACACTGAAGCTTTCTTT.

The chain's CDR3 is CASSFNGPNTEAFF. CDR3 sequence (DNA): TGTGCCAGTAGTTTCAATGGCCCGAACACTGAAGCTTTCTTT. The chain links TRBV19 to TRBJ1-1; D gene uncertain. V lost 5 bases, J lost 1 base, and 11 bases lay in between. CDR1 is LNHDA and CDR2 is SQIVND in the germline V gene (reference sequence). The CDR3 runs 14 residues.

The V gene is TRBV7-9, the J gene TRBJ1-2; TRBD1 might be the D (6 bases). This CDR3 has 13 amino acids. Trimming took 4 bases from V and 7 from J, leaving 13 bases between them. Germline values: CDR1 SEHNR, CDR2 FQNEAQ (reference sequence). The CDR3 region has the DNA TGTGCCAGCAGCTCAGGGGTACTTAGTGGCTACACCTTC. As protein: CASSSGVLSGYTF.

The genes are TRBV5-1 and TRBJ1-1; no definite D call. Germline V gene sequence: CDR1 SGHRS, CDR2 YFSETQ. Deletions cut 1 base from V and 4 bases from J, with 8 bases between. The CDR3 is 13 amino acids. The CDR3 region has the DNA TGCGCCAGCAGCTTGTCTGGGCGCACTGAAGCTTTCTTT. Protein sequence: CASSLSGRTEAFF.

This sequence joins TRBV2 and TRBJ1-1; D not resolved. Trimming removed 5 bases at V and 2 bases at J, with 9 bases between. This CDR3 contains 13 residues. The germline gives CDR1 SNHLY, CDR2 FYNNEI. The CDR3 coding sequence is TGTGCCAGCAGTTCGGGTTCTAACACTGAAGCTTTCTTT. Its translation: CASSSGSNTEAFF. The complete variable domain, with remaining parts taken from reference TRBV2 and TRBJ1-1, reads EPEVTQTPSHQVTQMGQEVILRCVPISNHLYFYWYRQILGQKVEFLVSFYNNEISEKSEIFDDQFSVERPDGSNFTLKIRSTKLEDSAMYFCASSSGSNTEAFFGQGTRLTVV.

V is TRBV19 and J is TRBJ1-5, with D possibly matching TRBD1 (6 bases). This CDR3 spans 12 amino acids. Germline CDR1 reads LNHDA; CDR2 reads SQIVND (reference sequence). Deletions cut 5 bases from V and 15 bases from J, with 17 bases between. CDR3: CASSPDRNVLHF. CDR3 bases: TGTGCCAGTAGTCCCGACAGGAATGTATTGCATTTT.

V is TRBV6-5 and J is TRBJ1-1, with 9 bases fitting TRBD1. The CDR3 is made up of 13 amino acids. V lost 6 bases to trimming and J lost 5 bases; unmatched junction nucleotides: 4. The germline gives CDR1 MNHEY, CDR2 SVGAGI. The CDR3 loop reads CASSSGQGTEAFF. The CDR3 bases are TGTGCCAGCAGCTCGGGACAGGGTACTGAAGCTTTCTTT.